This T cell receptor (beta chain) was recorded in a study of T cells of healthy individuals. TCRdb processed the 5' RACE reads anew with MiXCR; each CDR3 protein has one entry. The repertoire holds fewer than 75,000 distinct CDR3 sequences, with roughly 16% as singletons. This clonotype was observed a handful of times. Trimming stripped 5 bases from V and 3 bases from J, with 17 bases between. The CDR3 has 15 residues. Germline V gene lookup returns CDR1 SEHNR and CDR2 FQNEAQ (reference sequence). The chain carries TRBV7-9 and TRBJ2-7; D gene ambiguous. The receptor's source is a human donor in good health. The CDR3 protein is CASSLSMANHYEQYF. The CDR3 region has the DNA TGTGCCAGCAGCCTTAGCATGGCCAATCACTACGAGCAGTACTTC.